The sequence of this T cell receptor beta chain was determined in a study of patients and donors after allogeneic stem cell transplantation. This CDR3 is 17 amino acids long. After removal of 5 bases from V and 4 bases from J, the junction contained 13 bases not matched to a gene. In germline, CDR1 is SEHNR, CDR2 FQNEAQ (reference sequence). Via MiXCR, TCRdb re-called the RT-PCR reads, giving one row per CDR3 protein. The sample records roughly 940,000 distinct CDR3 sequences, about a sixth being singletons. The sequenced sample was blood, either unsorted or a sorted T cell fraction (not recorded which). The clonotype comes from a human donor who was either an allogeneic HSCT recipient or a stem cell or donor lymphocyte infusion donor (not recorded which). It is not recorded whose cells these are; they may come from a transplant donor. The chain couples TRBV7-9 to TRBJ2-2; TRBD1 matches at 7 bases. The CDR3 spells CASSATGQTLTTGELFF. Here the CDR3 DNA reads TGTGCCAGCAGCGCAACGGGACAGACACTAACCACCGGGGAGCTGTTTTTT. The whole variable domain, filled in from reference TRBV7-9 and TRBJ2-2, reads DTGVSQNPRHKITKRGQNVTFRCDPISEHNRLYWYRQTLGQGPEFLTYFQNEAQLEKSRLLSDRFSAERPKGSFSTLEIQRTEQGDSAMYLCASSATGQTLTTGELFFGEGSRLTVL.